The 18 T cell receptor beta chains in this list originate from one sample, sequenced in a study of blood T cell repertoires in COVID-19. Sequencing used immunoSEQ multiplex PCR; TCRdb keeps in-frame clones, though not all of them. The table lists around 100,000 clones, about nine tenths of them singletons. Sequencing input: peripheral blood. The origin of the receptors is a man in his sixties with COVID-19, enrolled during active disease.

The rearrangement uses TRBV6-5 and TRBJ1-1, with 9 nucleotides matching TRBD1. The germline gives CDR1 MNHEY, CDR2 SVGAGI. The CDR3 covers 14 residues. V was clipped by 2 bases and J by 5 bases; unmatched bases: 3. CDR3 DNA sequence: TGTGCCAGCAGTTACGGACAGGGGTGGACTGAAGCTTTCTTT. This translates into CASSYGQGWTEAFF.

This sequence joins TRBV9 and TRBJ2-2, with D possibly matching TRBD2 (7 bases). The CDR3 is made up of 16 amino acids. V gave up 0 bases and J gave up 4 bases, with 13 bases separating them. Germline V lookup: CDR1 SGDLS, CDR2 YYNGEE. The CDR3 is CASSVAGGGGTGELFF. The DNA of the CDR3 is TGTGCCAGCAGCGTAGCGGGGGGCGGTGGCACCGGGGAGCTGTTTTTT.

This sequence joins TRBV30 and TRBJ2-5, with 7 bases aligning to TRBD1. The germline gives CDR1 GTSNPN, CDR2 SVGIG (reference sequence). V gave up 0 bases and J gave up 4 bases; unmatched junction bases: 8. There are 15 residues in the CDR3. The CDR3 DNA reads TGTGCCTGGAGTGTACCCGAGACAGGGCCAGAGACCCAGTACTTC. Translated, it gives CAWSVPETGPETQYF. Variable domain in full (rest from reference TRBV30 and TRBJ2-5): SQTIHQWPATLVQPVGSPLSLECTVEGTSNPNLYWYRQAAGRGLQLLFYSVGIGQISSEVPQNLSASRPQDRQFILSSKKLLLSDSGFYLCAWSVPETGPETQYFGPGTRLLVL.

This clone was counted once. This chain connects TRBV9 to TRBJ2-1, with 8 bases that match TRBD2. The CDR3 sequence is 16 residues long. V shed 4 bases, J shed 2 bases, and the junction held 8 bases outside the gene matches. From germline, CDR1 is SGDLS and CDR2 YYNGEE. CDR3: CASSFRLATPYNEQFF. Here the CDR3 DNA reads TGTGCCAGCAGCTTTAGACTAGCGACCCCCTACAATGAGCAGTTCTTC.

The CDR3 here is CASSPGATRTEAFF. CDR3 coding DNA: TGTGCCAGCTCACCGGGGGCGACGAGGACTGAAGCTTTCTTT. The chain is built from TRBV18 and TRBJ1-1; possibly TRBD1 for D (6 bases). This CDR3 is built from 14 residues. In germline, CDR1 is KGHSH, CDR2 LQKENI. Trimming cost V 3 bases and J 5 bases, with 13 bases left between them.

The chain's CDR3 is CATTQEGETQYF. The CDR3 DNA sequence: TGTGCCACCACCCAGGAGGGAGAGACCCAGTACTTC. The chain recombines TRBV18 with TRBJ2-5; D might be TRBD2 (6 bases). CDR1 KGHSH and CDR2 LQKENI come from the germline V gene. Trimming left V 10 bases short and J 4 bases short, with 13 bases between. The CDR3 length is 12 residues.

The V call is TRBV5-1, the J call TRBJ2-1; D may be TRBD1 (6 bases). In germline, CDR1 is SGHRS, CDR2 YFSETQ. The V gene lost 0 bases and the J gene lost 8 bases, with 12 bases spanning the gap. This CDR3 comprises 14 residues. CDR3 DNA: TGCGCCAGCAGCTTGGCCGCAGGGGAAGATGAGCAGTTCTTC. Translation gives CASSLAAGEDEQFF.

The J gene is TRBJ1-6, the V gene TRBV11-3; D ambiguous. V lost 2 bases and J lost 8, with 4 bases in between. The germline V gene encodes CDR1 SGHNT and CDR2 YENEEA. CDR3 length equals 12 residues. The CDR3 region has the DNA TGTGCCAGCAGCTTACGGGATTCACCCCTCCACTTT. This gives the protein CASSLRDSPLHF.

The CDR3 DNA reads TGCAGCGTTGAAAAGGGACAGGGGCAAGATGGCTACACCTTC. It yields the protein CSVEKGQGQDGYTF. V and J are TRBV29-1 and TRBJ1-2; 10 nucleotides line up with TRBD1. The CDR3 is 14 amino acids. J was trimmed by 6 bases and V by 2 bases; bases with no gene match: 6. Germline CDR1 and CDR2: SQVTM and ANQGSEA.

The rearrangement uses TRBV6-2 or TRBV6-3 and TRBJ2-1, with D unresolved. Germline CDR1 reads MNHEY; CDR2 reads SVGEGT. The V and J ends lost 5 bases and 1 base respectively, with 15 bases between them. The CDR3 runs to 16 residues. The CDR3 DNA follows: TGTGCCAGCAGTACCCTCCCACGGTCATCCTACAATGAGCAGTTCTTC. The encoded protein is CASSTLPRSSYNEQFF.

This clone was counted once. The chain links TRBV7-2 to TRBJ1-1; D is unresolved. Trimming stripped 7 bases from V and 7 bases from J, with 19 bases between. This CDR3 comprises 14 residues. CDR1 is SGHTA and CDR2 is FQGNSA in the germline V gene. For the CDR3, the DNA is TGTGCCAGCAACTACGAGCAACCAATCAATGAAGCTTTCTTT. It yields the protein CASNYEQPINEAFF.

The rearrangement links TRBV11-1 to TRBJ2-7, with D possibly being TRBD2 (5 bases). V was clipped by 5 bases and J by 5 bases, with 13 bases between them. The CDR3 runs 13 residues. In germline, CDR1 is SGHAT, CDR2 FQDESV (reference sequence). CDR3 residues: CASSGKFGNEQYF. CDR3 bases: TGTGCCAGCAGCGGGAAATTCGGGAACGAGCAGTACTTC. Supplemented by reference TRBV11-1 and TRBJ2-7, the full variable domain reads EAEVAQSPRYKITEKSQAVAFWCDPISGHATLYWYRQILGQGPELLVQFQDESVVDDSQLPKDRFSAERLKGVDSTLKIQPAELGDSAMYLCASSGKFGNEQYFGPGTRLTVT.

This chain links TRBV7-2 with TRBJ2-7, with D possibly being TRBD1 (6 bases). Per germline, CDR1 SGHTA and CDR2 FQGNSA. The CDR3 has 13 residues. The V end was cut by 4 bases, the J end by 6 bases, with 13 bases between. The CDR3 region has the DNA TGTGCCAGCAGCTCCAACAGGGACGGCGAGCAGTACTTC. Its protein product is CASSSNRDGEQYF.

Comments on this clone: The sample carries other DNA sequences with the same CDR3. The rearrangement joins TRBV29-1 to TRBJ1-5; 7 bases are a match to TRBD1. After removal of 4 bases from V and 5 bases from J, the junction contained 2 bases not matched to a gene. Germline CDR1 reads SQVTM; CDR2 reads ANQGSEA. The CDR3 runs 12 residues. DNA for the CDR3: TGCAGCGTTGGACAGGGCGATCAGCCCCAGCATTTT. Encoded protein: CSVGQGDQPQHF.

This chain connects TRBV5-4 to TRBJ1-3, with a tentative D call TRBD1 (6 bases). This CDR3 is built from 13 residues. Per germline, CDR1 SGHNT and CDR2 YYREEE (reference sequence). V was cut by 5 bases and J by 4 bases, with 10 bases left in between. CDR3 loop: CASRPGTGNTIYF. The CDR3 coding sequence is TGTGCCAGCAGACCCGGGACAGGAAACACCATATATTTT.

The V and J genes are TRBV7-9 and TRBJ1-2; D perhaps matches TRBD1 (6 bases). The CDR3 covers 13 residues. Germline loops: CDR1 SEHNR, CDR2 FQNEAQ (reference sequence). V lost 2 bases and J 5 bases, leaving 9 bases between the germline ends. The CDR3 sequence is CASSLNTGYGYTF. CDR3 DNA sequence: TGTGCCAGCAGCTTAAACACAGGGTATGGCTACACCTTC.

This sequence joins TRBV6-5 and TRBJ1-3, with D unclear. V was pared by 6 bases and J by 0 bases, with 6 bases between. Germline V gives CDR1 MNHEY, CDR2 SVGAGI. The CDR3 has 13 residues. The CDR3 is CASRFNSGNTIYF. The CDR3 region has the DNA TGTGCCAGCAGGTTTAACTCTGGAAACACCATATATTTT.

This chain uses TRBV24-1 with TRBJ2-5, with a weak D call TRBD2 (6 bases). The CDR3 is made up of 14 amino acids. V lost 6 bases and J lost 1, with 11 bases in between. CDR1 KGHDR and CDR2 SFDVKD come from the germline V gene. The CDR3 nucleotides are TGTGCCACCAGTAGGGAGGAGGGCCAAGAGACCCAGTACTTC. Translated, it gives CATSREEGQETQYF.